The T cell receptor (beta chain) under discussion was sequenced for a study of human T cells and chemical hapten exposure (dated by TCRdb to 2020 to 2023). About the full investigation: For sensitization, 2% DPC in acetone was applied to a roughly 2 cm by roughly 2 cm area of upper inner arm skin. Throughout the study period of about 25 weeks, patients also received therapeutic DPC doses to the scalp every week. Patch tests used Finn chambers with 0.01% DPC on the upper back, scored after 6 days by International Contact Dermatitis Research Group standards. The mostly female patient cohort included alopecia areata with under or over 50% scalp involvement, alopecia totalis and alopecia universalis. The libraries were sequenced as a pool, and the TCR yield per sample differed mostly because of small variations in library volumes within the pool. In alopecia patients, the study followed how the peripheral blood TCR repertoire changed in vivo over primary and secondary sensitization to diphenylcyclopropenone (DPC), a hapten. Patient blood was sampled pre-sensitization (week 0) and at 2, 6 and about 24 weeks after DPC sensitization. Around 29 alopecia patients provided blood for TCR sequencing at one to four time points (pre-sensitization, 2, 6 and 24 weeks). Results and caveats for the whole study, not just this receptor: No change with DPC sensitization was found in the number of TCRs above 1 in 1000 frequency, and no evidence of global repertoire structure alterations was found. A positive correlation was found between the number of PT1 expanded TCRs and patch test score, with significance reached at thresholds 8, 16 and 32 but not 4. All patients had alopecia, a presumed autoimmune disease, so their immune response might differ from that of healthy individuals. Compared with pre-sensitization or healthy control sets, expanded TCRs formed significantly more large CDR3 similarity clusters, which is consistent with antigen-driven responses. After repeated subsampling, the strength of the expansion versus patch-test correlation and the threshold at which it became significant changed.

This sample's time point label indicates: patch test 1, 2 weeks after DPC sensitization. The treatment or condition label for this specimen denotes: therapeutic diphenylcyclopropenone sensitization with weekly scalp DPC. At every patch-test visit, the blood draw took place before the patch test was put on. Eligible patients were aged 18 to 70, diagnosed with alopecia, deemed suitable for DPC therapy, and excluded if pregnant. Unfractionated whole blood was collected in Tempus Blood RNA tubes, and total RNA was extracted from that blood. CDR1 and CDR2 were assigned from the germline V gene as SGHTA and FQGNSA. Trimming costs V 5 bases and J 14 bases, and their ends lie 16 bases apart. From cysteine to phenylalanine, the CDR3 is 13 amino acids long. The CDR3 DNA has 39 bases and is translated from base 1. The library was made by RACE. Reads for this sample came from a NextSeq 500. During library preparation, unique molecular identifiers were attached to individual cDNA molecules so that TCRs could be counted quantitatively and reproducibly. From each blood RNA sample, both TCR alpha and TCR beta chains were sequenced. Per the original workflow: The median number of TCRs per sample was some 100,000, ranging from about 20,000 to 750,000. The Decombinator software suite was used to annotate the V, J and CDR3 of the TCR reads. To make PS versus PT1 abundance plots, every sample was subsampled to the same number of TCRs (28,000). TCRs were defined as expanded if absent before sensitization and observed at least eight times at the 2-week time point. The raw public data were reprocessed by TCRdb itself: fastp quality trimming at Q25, MiXCR clonotype calling, in-frame beta chains only. CDR3 protein duplicates are merged, each entry listing the most common genes and DNA. TCRdb, not the authors, supplied the V and J calls. The sample yields around 300,000 distinct CDR3 sequences; about 7% were counted once. The ten largest clones capture 8% to 9% of the sample.

In regard to this clonotype: No cognate antigen has been identified for it. There are no base qualities to consult, and no much larger clone falls within one base.

The V and J genes are TRBV7-2 and TRBJ1-6; a weak D assignment points to TRBD1 (5 bases agree). The source material was whole blood, sampled in connection with sensitization to the hapten diphenylcyclopropenone (DPC). The TCR comes from a woman under 30 with alopecia areata. Some clones in this sample may be carry-over from other donors' samples. The nucleotide sequence reads as follows: TGTGCCAGCAGCCGAAATCATAGGGGTACCCTCCACTTT. This gives the protein CASSRNHRGTLHF.